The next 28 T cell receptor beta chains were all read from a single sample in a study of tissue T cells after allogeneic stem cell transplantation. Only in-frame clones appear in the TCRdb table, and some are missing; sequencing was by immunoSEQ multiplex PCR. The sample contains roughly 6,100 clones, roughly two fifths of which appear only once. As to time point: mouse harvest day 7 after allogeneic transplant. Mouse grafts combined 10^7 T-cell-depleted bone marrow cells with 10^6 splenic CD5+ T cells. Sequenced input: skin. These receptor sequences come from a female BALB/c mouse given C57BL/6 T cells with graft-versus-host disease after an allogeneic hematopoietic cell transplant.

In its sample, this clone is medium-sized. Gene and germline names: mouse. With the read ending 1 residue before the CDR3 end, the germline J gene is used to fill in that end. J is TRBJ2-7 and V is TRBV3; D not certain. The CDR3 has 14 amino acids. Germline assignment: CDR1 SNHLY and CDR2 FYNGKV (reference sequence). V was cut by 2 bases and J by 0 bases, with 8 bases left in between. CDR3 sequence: CASSLNTSSYEQYF. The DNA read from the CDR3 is TGTGCCAGCAGCTTAAACACAAGCTCCTATGAACAGTAC.

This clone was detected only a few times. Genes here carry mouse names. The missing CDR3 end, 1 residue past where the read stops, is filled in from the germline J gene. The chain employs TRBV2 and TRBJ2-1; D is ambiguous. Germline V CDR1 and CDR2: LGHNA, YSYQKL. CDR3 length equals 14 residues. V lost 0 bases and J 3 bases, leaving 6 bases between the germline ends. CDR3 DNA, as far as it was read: TGTGCCAGCAGCCAAGATAGGCTCTATGCTGAGCAGTTC. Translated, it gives CASSQDRLYAEQF. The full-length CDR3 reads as CASSQDRLYAEQFF.

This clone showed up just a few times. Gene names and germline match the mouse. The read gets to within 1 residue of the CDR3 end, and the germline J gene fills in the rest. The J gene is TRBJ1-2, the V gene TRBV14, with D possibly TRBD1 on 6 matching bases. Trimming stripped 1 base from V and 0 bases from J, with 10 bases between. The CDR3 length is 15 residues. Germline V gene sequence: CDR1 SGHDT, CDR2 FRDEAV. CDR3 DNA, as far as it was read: TGTGCCAGCAGTTTCCGGGACAATGCAAACTCCGACTACACC. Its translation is CASSFRDNANSDYT. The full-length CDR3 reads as CASSFRDNANSDYTF.

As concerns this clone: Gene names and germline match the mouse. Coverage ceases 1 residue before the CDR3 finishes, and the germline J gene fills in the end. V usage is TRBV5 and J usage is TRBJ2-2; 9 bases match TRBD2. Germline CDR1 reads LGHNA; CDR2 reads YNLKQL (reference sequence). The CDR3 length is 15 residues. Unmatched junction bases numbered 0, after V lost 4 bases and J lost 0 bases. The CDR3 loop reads CASSRLGANTGQLYF. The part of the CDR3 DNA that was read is TGTGCCAGCAGCCGACTGGGGGCAAACACCGGGCAGCTCTAC.

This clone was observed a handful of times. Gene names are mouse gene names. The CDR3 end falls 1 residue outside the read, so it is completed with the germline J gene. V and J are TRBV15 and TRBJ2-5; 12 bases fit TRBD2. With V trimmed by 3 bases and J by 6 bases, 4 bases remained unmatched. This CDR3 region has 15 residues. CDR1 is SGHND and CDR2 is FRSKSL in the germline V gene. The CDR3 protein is CASSFDWGGGDTQYF. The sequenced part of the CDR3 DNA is TGTGCCAGCAGTTTTGACTGGGGGGGCGGGGACACCCAGTAC.

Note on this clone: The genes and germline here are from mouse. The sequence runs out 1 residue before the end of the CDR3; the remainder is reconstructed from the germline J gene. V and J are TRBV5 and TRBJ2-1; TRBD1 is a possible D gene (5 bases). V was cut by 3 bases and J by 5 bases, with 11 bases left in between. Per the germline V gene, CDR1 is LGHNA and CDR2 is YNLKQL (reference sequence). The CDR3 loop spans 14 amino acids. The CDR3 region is CASSQRGNNAEQFF. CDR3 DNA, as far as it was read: TGTGCCAGCAGCCAGAGGGGAAACAATGCTGAGCAGTTC.

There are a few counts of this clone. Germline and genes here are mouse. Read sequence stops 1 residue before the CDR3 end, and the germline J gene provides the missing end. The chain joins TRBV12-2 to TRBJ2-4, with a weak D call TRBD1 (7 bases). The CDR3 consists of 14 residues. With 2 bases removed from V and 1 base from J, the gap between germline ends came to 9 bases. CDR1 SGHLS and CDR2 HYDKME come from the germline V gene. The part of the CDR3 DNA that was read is TGTGCCAGCTCTCAGGGGGCGCGTCAAAACACCTTGTAC. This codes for CASSQGARQNTLY. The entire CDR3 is CASSQGARQNTLYF.

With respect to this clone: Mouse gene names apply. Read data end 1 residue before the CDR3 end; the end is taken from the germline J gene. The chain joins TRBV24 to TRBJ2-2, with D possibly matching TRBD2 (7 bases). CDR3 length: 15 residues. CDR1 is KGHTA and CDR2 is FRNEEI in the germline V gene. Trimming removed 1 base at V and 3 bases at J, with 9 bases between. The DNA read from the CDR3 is TGTGCCAGCAGTCTGTGGGGGGCAGACACCGGGCAGCTCTAC. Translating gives CASSLWGADTGQLY. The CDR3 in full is CASSLWGADTGQLYF.

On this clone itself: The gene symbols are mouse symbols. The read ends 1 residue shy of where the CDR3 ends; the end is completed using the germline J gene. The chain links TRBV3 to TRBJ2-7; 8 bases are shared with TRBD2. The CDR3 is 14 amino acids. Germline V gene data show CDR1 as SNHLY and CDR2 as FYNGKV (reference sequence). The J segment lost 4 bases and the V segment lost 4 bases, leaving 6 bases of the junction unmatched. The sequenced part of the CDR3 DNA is TGTGCCAGCAGCTCCCGATCTGGGGGGTATGAACAGTAC. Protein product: CASSSRSGGYEQY. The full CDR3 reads CASSSRSGGYEQYF.

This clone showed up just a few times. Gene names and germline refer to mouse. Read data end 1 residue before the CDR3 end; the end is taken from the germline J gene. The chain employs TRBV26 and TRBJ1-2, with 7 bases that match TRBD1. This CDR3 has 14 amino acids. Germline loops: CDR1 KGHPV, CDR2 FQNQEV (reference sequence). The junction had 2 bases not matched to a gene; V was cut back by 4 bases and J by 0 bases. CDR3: CASSRQGSNSDYTF. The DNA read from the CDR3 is TGTGCCAGCAGTCGACAGGGATCAAACTCCGACTACACC.

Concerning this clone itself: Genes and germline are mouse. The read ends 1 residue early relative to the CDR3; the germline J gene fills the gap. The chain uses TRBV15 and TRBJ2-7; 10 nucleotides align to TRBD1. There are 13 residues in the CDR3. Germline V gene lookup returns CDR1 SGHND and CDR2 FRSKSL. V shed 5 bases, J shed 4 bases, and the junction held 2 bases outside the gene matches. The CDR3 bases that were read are TGTGCCAGCAGTCGGGGACAGGGGTATGAACAGTAC. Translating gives CASSRGQGYEQY. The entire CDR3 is CASSRGQGYEQYF.

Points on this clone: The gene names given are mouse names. CDR3 residues: CADRDSDYTF. CDR3 DNA, as far as it was read: TGTGCCGACAGGGACTCCGACTACACC. The rearrangement links TRBV15 to TRBJ1-2; 7 bases agree with TRBD1. The read ends 1 residue before the CDR3 terminus; that terminus is restored from the germline J gene. This CDR3 is built from 10 residues. Trimming cost V 11 bases and J 3 bases; bases outside gene matches: 0. Per germline, CDR1 SGHND and CDR2 FRSKSL. The variable domain in full, completed from reference TRBV15 and TRBJ1-2, reads DAGVTQTPRHEVAEKGQTIILKCEPVSGHNDLFWYRQTKIQGLELLSYFRSKSLMEDGGAFKDRFKAEMLNSSFSTLKIQPTEPKDSAVYLCADRDSDYTFGSGTRLLVI.

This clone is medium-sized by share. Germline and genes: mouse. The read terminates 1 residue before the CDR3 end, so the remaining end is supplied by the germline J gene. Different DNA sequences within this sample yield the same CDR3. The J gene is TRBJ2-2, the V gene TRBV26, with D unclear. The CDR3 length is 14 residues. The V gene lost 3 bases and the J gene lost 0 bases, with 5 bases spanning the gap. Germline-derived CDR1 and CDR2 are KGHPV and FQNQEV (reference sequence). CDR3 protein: CASSLGPNTGQLYF. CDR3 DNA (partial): TGTGCCAGCAGTCTTGGGCCAAACACCGGGCAGCTCTAC.

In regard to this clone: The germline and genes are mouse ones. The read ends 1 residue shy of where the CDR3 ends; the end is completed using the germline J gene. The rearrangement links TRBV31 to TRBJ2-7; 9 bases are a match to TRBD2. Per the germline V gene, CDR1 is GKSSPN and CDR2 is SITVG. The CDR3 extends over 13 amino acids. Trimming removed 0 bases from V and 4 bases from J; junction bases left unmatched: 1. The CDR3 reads CAWSLWGGYEQYF. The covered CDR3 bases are TGTGCCTGGAGTCTCTGGGGGGGTTATGAACAGTAC.

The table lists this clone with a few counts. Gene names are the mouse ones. The DNA read from the CDR3 is TGTGCTAGCAGTTTATGGAGGGGAAGATTATTT. The encoded protein is CASSLWRGRLF. The full CDR3 protein is CASSLWRGRLFF. The chain couples TRBV29 to TRBJ1-4; possible D gene TRBD1, 5 bases. The CDR3 end lies 1 residue beyond the end of the read and is filled in from the germline J gene. V lost 1 base, J lost 10 bases, and 7 bases lay in between. The length of the CDR3 is 12 residues. Germline CDR1 MSHET, CDR2 SYDVDS.

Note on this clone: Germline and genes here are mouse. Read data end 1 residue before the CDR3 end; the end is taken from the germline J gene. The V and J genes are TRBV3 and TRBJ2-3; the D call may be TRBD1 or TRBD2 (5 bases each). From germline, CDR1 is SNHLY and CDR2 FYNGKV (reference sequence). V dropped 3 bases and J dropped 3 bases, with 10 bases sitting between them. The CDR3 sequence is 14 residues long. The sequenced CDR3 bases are TGTGCCAGCAGCTTCGGGGGTCGGGCAGAAACGCTGTAT. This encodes CASSFGGRAETLY. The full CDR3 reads CASSFGGRAETLYF.

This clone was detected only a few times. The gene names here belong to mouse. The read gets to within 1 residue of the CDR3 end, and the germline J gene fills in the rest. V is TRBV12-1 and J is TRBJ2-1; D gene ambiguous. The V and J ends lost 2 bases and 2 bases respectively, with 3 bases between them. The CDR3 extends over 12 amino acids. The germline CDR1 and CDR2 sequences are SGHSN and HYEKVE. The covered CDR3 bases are TGTGCCAGCTCTCGAGACTATGCTGAGCAGTTC. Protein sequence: CASSRDYAEQF. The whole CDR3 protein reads CASSRDYAEQFF.

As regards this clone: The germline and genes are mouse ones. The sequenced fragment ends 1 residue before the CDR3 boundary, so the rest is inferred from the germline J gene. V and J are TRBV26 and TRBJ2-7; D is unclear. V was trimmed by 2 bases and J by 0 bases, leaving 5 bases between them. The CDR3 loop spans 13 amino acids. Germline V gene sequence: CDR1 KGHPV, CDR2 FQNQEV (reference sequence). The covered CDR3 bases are TGTGCCAGCAGTCTGCCCAGCTCCTATGAACAGTAC. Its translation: CASSLPSSYEQY. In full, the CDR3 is CASSLPSSYEQYF. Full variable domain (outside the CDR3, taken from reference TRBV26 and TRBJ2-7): NSKVIQTPRYLVKGQGQKAKMRCIPEKGHPVVFWYQQNKNNEFKFLINFQNQEVLQQIDMTEKRFSAECPSNSPCSLEIQSSEAGDSALYLCASSLPSSYEQYFGPGTRLTVL.

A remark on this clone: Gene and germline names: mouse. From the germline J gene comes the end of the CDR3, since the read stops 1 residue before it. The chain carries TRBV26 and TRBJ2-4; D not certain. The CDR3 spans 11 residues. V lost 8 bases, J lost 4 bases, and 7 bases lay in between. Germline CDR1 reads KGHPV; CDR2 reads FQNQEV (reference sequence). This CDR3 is CASSTENTLYF. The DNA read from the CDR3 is TGTGCCAGCTCCACAGAAAACACCTTGTAC. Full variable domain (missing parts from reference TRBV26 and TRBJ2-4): NSKVIQTPRYLVKGQGQKAKMRCIPEKGHPVVFWYQQNKNNEFKFLINFQNQEVLQQIDMTEKRFSAECPSNSPCSLEIQSSEAGDSALYLCASSTENTLYFGAGTRLSVL.

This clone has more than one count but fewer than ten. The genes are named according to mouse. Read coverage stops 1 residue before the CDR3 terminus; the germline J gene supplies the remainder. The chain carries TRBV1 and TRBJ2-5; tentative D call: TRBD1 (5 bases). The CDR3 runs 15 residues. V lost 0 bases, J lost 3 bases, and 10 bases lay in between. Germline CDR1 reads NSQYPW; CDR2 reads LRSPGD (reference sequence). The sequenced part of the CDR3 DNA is TGCACCTGCAGTGCAGATAGGACAACTCAAGACACCCAGTAC. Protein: CTCSADRTTQDTQY. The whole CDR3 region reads CTCSADRTTQDTQYF.

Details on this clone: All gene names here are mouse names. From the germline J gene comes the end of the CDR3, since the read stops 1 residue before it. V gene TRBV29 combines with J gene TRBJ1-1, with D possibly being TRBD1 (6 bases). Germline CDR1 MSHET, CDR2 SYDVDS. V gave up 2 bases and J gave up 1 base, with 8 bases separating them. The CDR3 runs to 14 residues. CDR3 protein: CASSLIQGNTEVFF. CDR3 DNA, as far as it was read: TGTGCTAGCAGTTTAATACAGGGGAACACAGAAGTCTTC.

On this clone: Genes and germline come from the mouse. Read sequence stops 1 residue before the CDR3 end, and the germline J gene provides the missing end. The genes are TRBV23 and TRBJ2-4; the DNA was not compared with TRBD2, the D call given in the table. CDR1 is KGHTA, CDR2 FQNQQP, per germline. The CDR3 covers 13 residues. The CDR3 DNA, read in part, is TGCTCCAGCAGTCAACTGGGTCAAAACACCTTGTAC. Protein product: CSSSQLGQNTLY. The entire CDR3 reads CSSSQLGQNTLYF. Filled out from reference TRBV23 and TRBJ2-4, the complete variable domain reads DAAVTQKPRYLIKMKGQEAEMKCIPEKGHTAVFWYQQKQSKELKFLIYFQNQQPLDQIDMVKERFSAVCPSSSLCSLGIRTCEAEDSALYLCSSSQLGQNTLYFGAGTRLSVL.

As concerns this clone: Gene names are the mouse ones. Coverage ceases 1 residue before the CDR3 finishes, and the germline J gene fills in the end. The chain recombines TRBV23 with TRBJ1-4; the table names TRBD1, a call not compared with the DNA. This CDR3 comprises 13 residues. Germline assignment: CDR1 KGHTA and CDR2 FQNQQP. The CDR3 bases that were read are TGCTCCAGCAGTGGGACATACAACGAAAGATTATTT. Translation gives CSSSGTYNERLF. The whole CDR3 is CSSSGTYNERLFF.

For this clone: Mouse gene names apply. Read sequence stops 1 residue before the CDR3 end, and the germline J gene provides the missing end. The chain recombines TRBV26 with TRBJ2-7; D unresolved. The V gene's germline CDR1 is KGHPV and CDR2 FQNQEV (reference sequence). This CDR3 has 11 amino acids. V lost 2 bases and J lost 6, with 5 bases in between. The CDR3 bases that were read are TGTGCCAGCAGTCTGGGGCGTGAACAGTAC. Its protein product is CASSLGREQY. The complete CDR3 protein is CASSLGREQYF.

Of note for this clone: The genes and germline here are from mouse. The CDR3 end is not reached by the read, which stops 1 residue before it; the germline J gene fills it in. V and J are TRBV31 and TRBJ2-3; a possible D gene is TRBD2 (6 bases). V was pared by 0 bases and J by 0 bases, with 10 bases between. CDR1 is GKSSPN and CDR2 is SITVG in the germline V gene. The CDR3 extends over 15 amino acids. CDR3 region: CAWSLGGGSAETLYF. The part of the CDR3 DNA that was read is TGTGCCTGGAGTCTAGGTGGGGGAAGTGCAGAAACGCTGTAT.

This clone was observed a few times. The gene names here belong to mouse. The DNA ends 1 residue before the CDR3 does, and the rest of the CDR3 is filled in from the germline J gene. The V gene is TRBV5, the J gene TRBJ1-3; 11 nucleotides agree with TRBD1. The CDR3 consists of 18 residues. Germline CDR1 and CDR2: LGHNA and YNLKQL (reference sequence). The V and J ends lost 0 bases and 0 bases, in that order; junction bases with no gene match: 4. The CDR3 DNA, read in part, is TGTGCCAGCAGCCAAGATCGGACAGGGGGCTTTTCTGGAAATACGCTCTAT. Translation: CASSQDRTGGFSGNTLY. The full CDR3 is CASSQDRTGGFSGNTLYF.

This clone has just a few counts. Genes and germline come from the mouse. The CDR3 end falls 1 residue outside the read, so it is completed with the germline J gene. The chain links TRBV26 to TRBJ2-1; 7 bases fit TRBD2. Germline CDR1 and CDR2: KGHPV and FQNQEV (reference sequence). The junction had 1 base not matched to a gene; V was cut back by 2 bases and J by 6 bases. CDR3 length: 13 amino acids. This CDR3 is CASSLMGGAEQFF. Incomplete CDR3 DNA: TGTGCCAGCAGTCTGATGGGGGGTGCTGAGCAGTTC.

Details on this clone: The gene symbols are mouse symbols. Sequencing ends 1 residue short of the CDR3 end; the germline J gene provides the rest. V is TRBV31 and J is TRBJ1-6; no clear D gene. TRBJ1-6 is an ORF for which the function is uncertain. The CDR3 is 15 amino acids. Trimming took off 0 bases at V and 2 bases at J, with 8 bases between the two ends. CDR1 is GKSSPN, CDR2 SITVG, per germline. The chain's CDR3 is CAWSLTNPYNSPLYF. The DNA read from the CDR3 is TGTGCCTGGAGTCTAACAAACCCCTATAATTCGCCCCTCTAC.